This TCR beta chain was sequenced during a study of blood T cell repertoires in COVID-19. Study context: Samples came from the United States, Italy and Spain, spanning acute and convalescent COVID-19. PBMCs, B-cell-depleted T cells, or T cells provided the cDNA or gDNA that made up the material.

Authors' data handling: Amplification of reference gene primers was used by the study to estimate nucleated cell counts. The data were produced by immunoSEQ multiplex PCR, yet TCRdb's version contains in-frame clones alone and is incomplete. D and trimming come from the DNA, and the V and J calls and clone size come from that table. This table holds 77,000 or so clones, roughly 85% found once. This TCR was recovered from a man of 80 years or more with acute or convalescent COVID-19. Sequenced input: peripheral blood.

The CDR3 protein is CASTLLPGGQGISGANVLTF. As DNA, the CDR3 is TGTGCCAGTACCCTACTACCGGGGGGACAGGGAATCTCTGGGGCCAACGTCCTGACTTTC. V usage is TRBV19 and J usage is TRBJ2-6; the match to TRBD1 covers 9 bases. The V and J ends lost 7 bases and 0 bases, in that order; junction bases with no gene match: 16. This CDR3 spans 20 amino acids. Germline lookup yields CDR1 LNHDA and CDR2 SQIVND (reference sequence).